This TCR beta chain was observed in a study of shared clonotypes between healthy human individuals. Using immunoSEQ multiplex PCR, the repertoire was profiled, and TCRdb retains in-frame clones only, with some absent. The table lists fewer than 1.6 million clones, approximately 98.5% of them singletons, with about 0.4% in the top ten. Donors were healthy HIV-negative adults without recent acute infections or vaccinations. The CD4+ fraction was divided into a CD45RA+ naive subset and a CD45RA-negative memory subset. The material sequenced was naive CD4+ T cells sorted from blood. Subset: CD45RA+ positively selected. The TCR sequence derives from a young man in good health.

The CDR3 spells CASSKSTGEGNEQYF. CDR3 DNA: TGTGCCAGCAGCAAATCGACAGGGGAAGGTAACGAGCAGTACTTC. The chain recombines TRBV11-3 with TRBJ2-7; 8 bases line up with TRBD1. This CDR3 has 15 amino acids. With V trimmed by 5 bases and J by 5 bases, 11 bases remained unmatched. From germline, CDR1 is SGHNT and CDR2 YENEEA.